Following are 29 T cell receptor beta chains from one sample sequenced in a study of blood T cell repertoires in COVID-19. Assay: immunoSEQ multiplex PCR; the TCRdb copy retains only in-frame clones and omits some. The sample lists some 70,000 clones, about 90% occurring once. The material sequenced was peripheral blood. The receptors stem from a man between 45 and 60 years old with active COVID-19.

The rearrangement uses TRBV6-2 or TRBV6-3 and TRBJ2-7, with D tentatively TRBD2 (5 bases). V was trimmed by 6 bases and J by 0 bases, leaving 21 bases between them. The CDR3 is 17 residues long. CDR1 and CDR2 from the germline V gene are MNHEY and SVGEGT. The CDR3 here is CASSPTGRIQSSYEQYF. The CDR3 bases are TGTGCCAGCAGCCCGACGGGAAGGATCCAAAGCTCCTACGAGCAGTACTTC.

The V call is TRBV9, the J call TRBJ2-7, with D possibly being TRBD1 (6 bases). The V and J ends lost 0 bases and 6 bases respectively, with 13 bases between them. This CDR3 spans 14 amino acids. CDR1 is SGDLS, CDR2 YYNGEE, per germline. Here the CDR3 reads CASSVEGGKVEQYF. CDR3 coding DNA: TGTGCCAGCAGCGTAGAAGGGGGTAAGGTCGAGCAGTACTTC.

This chain joins TRBV9 and TRBJ2-3; D is possibly TRBD1 (5 bases). Germline-derived CDR1 and CDR2 are SGDLS and YYNGEE. The CDR3 spans 15 residues. Trimming cost V 0 bases and J 1 base, with 9 bases left between them. In nucleotides, the CDR3 is TGTGCCAGCAGCGTAGAGGGCAGGGGCACAGATACGCAGTATTTT. Amino acid sequence: CASSVEGRGTDTQYF.

The J gene is TRBJ1-3, the V gene TRBV28; D not resolved. The CDR3 runs to 20 residues. Per germline, CDR1 MDHEN and CDR2 SYDVKM. Trimming stripped 7 bases from V and 0 bases from J, with 28 bases between. The CDR3 nucleotides are TGTGCCAGCAATTCCCTTAAATCCGGTGGACTGCTCTTCTCTGGAAACACCATATATTTT. Protein: CASNSLKSGGLLFSGNTIYF.

This clone appeared a single time. V is TRBV5-4 and J is TRBJ1-2; no firm D call. The CDR3 runs to 16 residues. Germline CDR1 and CDR2: SGHNT and YYREEE (reference sequence). The V gene lost 0 bases and the J gene lost 0 bases, with 12 bases spanning the gap. The CDR3 region has the DNA TGTGCCAGCAGCTTGGTAAATCGGGGTACTAACTATGGCTACACCTTC. It specifies CASSLVNRGTNYGYTF.

The rearrangement links TRBV19 to TRBJ1-4, with 7 bases lining up with TRBD1. From germline, CDR1 is LNHDA and CDR2 SQIVND (reference sequence). This CDR3 has 16 residues. After removal of 5 bases from V and 6 bases from J, the junction contained 12 bases not matched to a gene. The CDR3 DNA is TGTGCCAGTAGTCCACAACACAGGGGAGCTTATGAAAAACTGTTTTTT. This encodes CASSPQHRGAYEKLFF.

J is TRBJ1-5 and V is TRBV27; TRBD1 aligns across 7 bases. Trimming at V came to 3 bases and at J to 0 bases, leaving 2 bases not matched to a gene. The CDR3 spans 15 residues. The germline V gene has CDR1 MNHEY and CDR2 SMNVEV (reference sequence). CDR3 in amino acids: CASSLRQGSNQPQHF. CDR3 bases: TGTGCCAGCAGTTTGAGACAGGGTAGCAATCAGCCCCAGCATTTT.

The chain uses TRBV9 and TRBJ2-7; tentative D call: TRBD1 (6 bases). Per the germline V gene, CDR1 is SGDLS and CDR2 is YYNGEE. The CDR3 is 12 amino acids. V was shortened by 1 base and J by 6 bases, with 8 bases between the two germline ends. The CDR3 DNA sequence: TGTGCCAGCAGCGTACAAGGGGGCGAGCAGTACTTC. Encoded protein: CASSVQGGEQYF.

The chain carries TRBV19 and TRBJ1-2; weak D call: TRBD1 (6 bases). V was pared by 5 bases and J by 8 bases, with 15 bases between. Germline-derived CDR1 and CDR2 are LNHDA and SQIVND (reference sequence). This CDR3 spans 13 amino acids. In DNA form, the CDR3 reads TGTGCCAGTAGTGGCTCAGGGGCCGTGGGCTACACCTTC. It specifies CASSGSGAVGYTF.

The J gene is TRBJ1-1, the V gene TRBV7-2, with a tentative D call TRBD1 (6 bases). Germline CDR1 and CDR2: SGHTA and FQGNSA. The V end lost 5 bases, the J end lost 1 base, and 8 bases lay between the germline ends. The CDR3 runs to 13 residues. This chain's CDR3 is CASSTQGNTEAFF. The CDR3 coding sequence is TGTGCCAGCAGCACACAGGGGAACACTGAAGCTTTCTTT.

V is TRBV4-1 and J is TRBJ1-1, with D unresolved. The CDR3 runs 13 residues. CDR1 MGHRA and CDR2 YSYEKL come from the germline V gene. V was cut by 0 bases and J by 1 base, with 3 bases left in between. The CDR3 DNA sequence: TGCGCCAGCAGCCAAGATAGGAACACTGAAGCTTTCTTT. Encoded protein: CASSQDRNTEAFF.

This sequence joins TRBV5-1 and TRBJ2-1; 15 bases are shared with TRBD2. Germline V gene data show CDR1 as SGHRS and CDR2 as YFSETQ. V lost 3 bases to trimming and J lost 6 bases; unmatched junction nucleotides: 7. The CDR3 length is 17 residues. The DNA of the CDR3 is TGCGCCAGCAGCTCGGGACTAGCGGGGGGACAGCTCAATGAGCAGTTCTTC. Protein product: CASSSGLAGGQLNEQFF.

This clone appeared once. This rearrangement joins TRBV27 to TRBJ2-1, with 10 nucleotides matching TRBD2. From germline, CDR1 is MNHEY and CDR2 SMNVEV (reference sequence). J gave up 0 bases and V 7 bases, and 15 bases lay outside the gene matches. There are 19 residues in the CDR3. CDR3 in amino acids: CASTPGIGLAGVSYNEQFF. The CDR3 coding sequence is TGTGCCAGCACTCCGGGAATAGGCCTAGCGGGGGTCTCCTACAATGAGCAGTTCTTC.

The gene calls are TRBV5-1 and TRBJ1-1, with D unclear. V was cut by 4 bases and J by 4 bases, with 14 bases left in between. There are 14 residues in the CDR3. The V gene's germline CDR1 is SGHRS and CDR2 YFSETQ. CDR3 protein: CASSSDPGGTEAFF. Here the CDR3 DNA reads TGCGCCAGCAGCAGCGACCCGGGAGGCACTGAAGCTTTCTTT.

The gene calls are TRBV5-6 and TRBJ2-3, with 7 nucleotides matching TRBD2. This CDR3 has 13 amino acids. Per the germline V gene, CDR1 is SGHDT and CDR2 is YYEEEE. The trim removed 3 bases at V and 3 bases at J, leaving 1 base unmatched. The CDR3 bases are TGTGCCAGCAGCTGGACTAGTACAGATACGCAGTATTTT. Encoded protein: CASSWTSTDTQYF.

V gene TRBV19 combines with J gene TRBJ2-2; 9 nucleotides match TRBD1. V lost 7 bases to trimming and J lost 5 bases; unmatched junction nucleotides: 5. Germline V gene data show CDR1 as LNHDA and CDR2 as SQIVND (reference sequence). The CDR3 is made up of 14 amino acids. CDR3 bases: TGTGCCAGTACACACAGGGGGCGAACCGGGGAGCTGTTTTTT. Residues: CASTHRGRTGELFF.

The CDR3 DNA reads as TGCAGCGTTGTAGGTACAGGGGGCATGAACGAGCAGTACTTC. Translation gives CSVVGTGGMNEQYF. This rearrangement joins TRBV29-1 to TRBJ2-7, with TRBD1 identical over 9 bases. V lost 4 bases and J lost 5; bases outside the gene matches: 9. The germline V gene has CDR1 SQVTM and CDR2 ANQGSEA. There are 14 residues in the CDR3.

The rearrangement joins TRBV11-3 to TRBJ2-7; 7 positions agree with TRBD1. Germline V gene sequence: CDR1 SGHNT, CDR2 YENEEA. This CDR3 is built from 14 residues. V dropped 3 bases and J dropped 5; count of bases not matched to a gene: 7. The CDR3 loop reads CASSFAGTAHEQYF. CDR3 DNA: TGTGCCAGCAGCTTCGCCGGGACAGCCCACGAGCAGTACTTC.

This chain uses TRBV27 with TRBJ2-7; 9 nucleotides match TRBD1. Germline CDR1 is MNHEY and CDR2 is SMNVEV (reference sequence). Trimming removed 5 bases from V and 5 bases from J; junction bases left unmatched: 4. The CDR3 consists of 13 residues. This CDR3 is CASSPWTGDEQYF. Written as DNA, the CDR3 is TGTGCCAGCAGTCCCTGGACAGGGGACGAGCAGTACTTC.

The chain combines TRBV7-3 with TRBJ2-1, with 10 bases lining up with TRBD2. Germline CDR1 is SGHTA and CDR2 is FQGTGA. Germline trimming cut 4 bases from V and 6 bases from J; bases unmatched to any gene: 6. The CDR3 length is 15 residues. Here the CDR3 DNA reads TGTGCCAGCAGCTCCGGACTAGCGGAGACCAATGAGCAGTTCTTC. Amino acid sequence: CASSSGLAETNEQFF.

This clone was counted between two and nine times. CDR3 amino acids: CASSEEIGASSYEQYF. The CDR3 nucleotides read TGTGCCAGCAGTGAAGAAATAGGGGCGTCGAGCTACGAGCAGTACTTC. This chain uses TRBV6-1 with TRBJ2-7; TRBD1 might be the D (5 bases). V was cut by 1 base and J by 3 bases, with 16 bases left in between. This CDR3 spans 16 amino acids. Looked up from germline, CDR1 is MNHNS and CDR2 is SASEGT.

V usage is TRBV19 and J usage is TRBJ1-4; perhaps TRBD1 as D (6 bases). V was pared by 0 bases and J by 7 bases, with 15 bases between. Germline V gene data show CDR1 as LNHDA and CDR2 as SQIVND (reference sequence). The CDR3 extends over 16 amino acids. CDR3 DNA sequence: TGTGCCAGTAGTATAGAAATGGGGACATCTCCTGAAAAACTGTTTTTT. This sequence encodes CASSIEMGTSPEKLFF.

The rearrangement links TRBV5-1 to TRBJ2-5; 7 positions agree with TRBD1. The CDR3 has 14 amino acids. Germline values: CDR1 SGHRS, CDR2 YFSETQ. With V trimmed by 4 bases and J by 3 bases, 6 bases remained unmatched. The CDR3 here is CASSAGTAEETQYF. In DNA form, the CDR3 reads TGCGCCAGCAGCGCAGGGACAGCGGAAGAGACCCAGTACTTC. The whole variable domain, filled in from reference TRBV5-1 and TRBJ2-5, reads KAGVTQTPRYLIKTRGQQVTLSCSPISGHRSVSWYQQTPGQGLQFLFEYFSETQRNKGNFPGRFSGRQFSNSRSEMNVSTLELGDSALYLCASSAGTAEETQYFGPGTRLLVL.

The rearrangement links TRBV2 to TRBJ1-5; D might be TRBD1 (6 bases). The V end lost 6 bases, the J end lost 0 bases, and 15 bases lay between the germline ends. Germline loops: CDR1 SNHLY, CDR2 FYNNEI. This CDR3 has 16 amino acids. CDR3 bases: TGTGCCAGCAGGTTCTCACAGGGATATAGCAATCAGCCCCAGCATTTT. This codes for CASRFSQGYSNQPQHF.

The rearrangement joins TRBV9 to TRBJ2-3, with TRBD1 as a possible D gene (5 bases). Trimming pared 3 bases from V and 0 bases from J, leaving 11 bases between. The CDR3 is 15 amino acids. Germline CDR1 is SGDLS and CDR2 is YYNGEE. The CDR3 region has the DNA TGTGCCAGCAGCGCAGGGTCGTGGAGCACAGATACGCAGTATTTT. Translating it yields CASSAGSWSTDTQYF.

V gene TRBV5-4 combines with J gene TRBJ2-5; 7 bases are a match to TRBD1. The J segment lost 4 bases and the V segment lost 4 bases, leaving 13 bases of the junction unmatched. This CDR3 has 16 residues. Per the germline V gene, CDR1 is SGHNT and CDR2 is YYREEE (reference sequence). The CDR3 reads CASSGLTGRFRETQYF. Written as DNA, the CDR3 is TGTGCCAGCAGCGGTTTGACAGGGCGGTTCCGAGAGACCCAGTACTTC.

This clone occurred once. The V gene is TRBV18, the J gene TRBJ2-3; 8 bases align to TRBD1. CDR1 is KGHSH and CDR2 is LQKENI in the germline V gene. The CDR3 extends over 16 amino acids. The trim removed 4 bases at V and 7 bases at J, leaving 13 bases unmatched. The CDR3 DNA sequence: TGTGCCAGCTCACGGACAGGGTGGGGGTATCAGAATACGCAGTATTTT. Residues: CASSRTGWGYQNTQYF.

This clone has just one count. This chain links TRBV7-2 with TRBJ2-3, with TRBD2 matching over 16 bases. CDR1 is SGHTA and CDR2 is FQGNSA in the germline V gene. V trimming: 4 bases; J trimming: 4 bases; junction bases outside the gene matches: 2. This CDR3 is 16 amino acids long. The CDR3 bases are TGTGCCAGCAGCTGGGGACTAGCGGGGGGGCCAGATACGCAGTATTTT. Protein product: CASSWGLAGGPDTQYF.

This chain joins TRBV20-1 and TRBJ2-7; possibly TRBD2 for D (7 bases). This CDR3 has 11 residues. Germline values: CDR1 DFQATT, CDR2 SNEGSKA (reference sequence). The CDR3 sequence is CRGGAVGEQYF. Here the CDR3 DNA reads TGCAGAGGGGGGGCGGTCGGCGAGCAGTACTTC.